This T cell receptor (beta chain) was recorded in a study of beta chain features in type 1 diabetes. Germline-derived CDR1 and CDR2 are SGDLS and YYNGEE. Trimming cost V 4 bases and J 1 base, with 11 bases left between them. This CDR3 region has 14 residues. Expressed TCRB transcripts were sequenced after all isolated RNA was converted to cDNA. Only in-frame clones appear in the TCRdb table, and some are missing; sequencing was by immunoSEQ multiplex PCR. The sample contains a few hundred thousand clones, approximately 30% of which appear only once. The sequence was collected from a man aged 18 to 35 in good health. The rearrangement uses TRBV9 and TRBJ2-5; D is perhaps TRBD1 (6 bases). Sequenced: naive CD4+ T cells from blood. The CDR3 DNA reads as TGTGCCAGCAGCCCAGGACAGCCCCAAGAGACCCAGTACTTC. Protein sequence: CASSPGQPQETQYF.